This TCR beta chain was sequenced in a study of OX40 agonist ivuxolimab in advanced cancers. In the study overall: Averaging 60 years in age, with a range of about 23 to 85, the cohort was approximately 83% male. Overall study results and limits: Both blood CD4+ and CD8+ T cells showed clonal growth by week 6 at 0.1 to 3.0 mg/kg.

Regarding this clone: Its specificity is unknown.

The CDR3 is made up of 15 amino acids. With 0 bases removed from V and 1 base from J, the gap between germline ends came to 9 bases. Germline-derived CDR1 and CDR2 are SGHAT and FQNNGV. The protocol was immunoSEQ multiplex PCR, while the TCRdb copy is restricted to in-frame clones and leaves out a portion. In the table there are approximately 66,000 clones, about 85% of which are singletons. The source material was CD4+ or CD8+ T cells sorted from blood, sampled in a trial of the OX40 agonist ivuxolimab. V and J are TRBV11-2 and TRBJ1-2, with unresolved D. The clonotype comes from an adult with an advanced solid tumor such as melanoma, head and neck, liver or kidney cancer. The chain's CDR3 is CASSLDRVSNYGYTF. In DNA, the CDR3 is TGTGCCAGCAGCTTAGATCGGGTCAGTAACTATGGCTACACCTTC. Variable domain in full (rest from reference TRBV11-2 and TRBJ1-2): EAGVAQSPRYKIIEKRQSVAFWCNPISGHATLYWYQQILGQGPKLLIQFQNNGVVDDSQLPKDRFSAERLKGVDSTLKIQPAKLEDSAVYLCASSLDRVSNYGYTFGSGTRLTVV.